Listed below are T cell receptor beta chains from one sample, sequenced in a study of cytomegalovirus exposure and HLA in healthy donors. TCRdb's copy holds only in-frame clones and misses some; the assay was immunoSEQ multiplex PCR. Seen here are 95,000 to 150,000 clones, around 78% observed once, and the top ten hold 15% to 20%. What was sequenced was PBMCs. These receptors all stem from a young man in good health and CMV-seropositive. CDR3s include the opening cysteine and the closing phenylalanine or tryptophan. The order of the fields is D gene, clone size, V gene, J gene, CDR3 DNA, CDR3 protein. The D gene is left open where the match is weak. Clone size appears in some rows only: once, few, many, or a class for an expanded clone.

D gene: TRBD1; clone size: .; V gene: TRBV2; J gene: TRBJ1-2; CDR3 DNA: TGTGCCAGCAGTGTTGGACAGGGTGGTAACTATGGCTACACCTTC; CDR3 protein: CASSVGQGGNYGYTF
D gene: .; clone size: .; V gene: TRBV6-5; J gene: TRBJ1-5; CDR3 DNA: TGTGCCAGCAGTCCAGGGTTGAGCAATCAGCCCCAGCATTTT; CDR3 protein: CASSPGLSNQPQHF
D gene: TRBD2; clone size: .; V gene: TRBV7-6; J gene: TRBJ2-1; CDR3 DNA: TGTGCCAGCAGCTTGATCGTAACAGCGGGGAATGAGCAGTTCTTC; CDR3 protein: CASSLIVTAGNEQFF
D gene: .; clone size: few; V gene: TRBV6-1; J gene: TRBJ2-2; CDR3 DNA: TGTGCCAGCAGTGAAGCGCCGGGGACCGGGGAGCTGTTTTTT; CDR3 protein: CASSEAPGTGELFF
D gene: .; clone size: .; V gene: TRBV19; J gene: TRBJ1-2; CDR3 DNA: TGTGCCAGTAGTCCTGCCGGGACTAACTATGGCTACACCTTC; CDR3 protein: CASSPAGTNYGYTF
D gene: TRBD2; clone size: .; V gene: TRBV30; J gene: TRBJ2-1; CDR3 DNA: TGTGCCTGGAGTGGGGGACTAGCGGGGGTTCGGAGTTCCTACAATGAGCAGTTCTTC; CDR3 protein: CAWSGGLAGVRSSYNEQFF
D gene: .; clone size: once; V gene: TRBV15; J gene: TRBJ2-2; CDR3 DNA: TGTGCCACCAGCTTTTTACAGGGGAACACCGGGGAGCTGTTTTTT; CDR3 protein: CATSFLQGNTGELFF
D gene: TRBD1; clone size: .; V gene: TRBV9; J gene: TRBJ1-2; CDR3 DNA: TGTGCCAGCAGGGGGACAGGGGGCAGTTGGGGCTACACCTTC; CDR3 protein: CASRGTGGSWGYTF
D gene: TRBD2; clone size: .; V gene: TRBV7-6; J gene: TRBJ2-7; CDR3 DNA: TGTGCCAGCAGCTACGAGAGCGGGGTGGCCTACGAGCAGTACTTC; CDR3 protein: CASSYESGVAYEQYF
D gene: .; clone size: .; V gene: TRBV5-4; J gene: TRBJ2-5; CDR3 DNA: TGTGCCAGCAGCTACGGGGTTTACCAAGAGACCCAGTACTTC; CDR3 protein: CASSYGVYQETQYF
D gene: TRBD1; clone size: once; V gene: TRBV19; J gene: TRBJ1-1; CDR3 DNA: TGTGCCAGTAGTATAATCGCCAGGGGGTCTGAAGCTTTCTTT; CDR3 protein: CASSIIARGSEAFF
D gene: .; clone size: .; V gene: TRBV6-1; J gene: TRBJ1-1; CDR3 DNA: TGTGCCAGCAGTGAAATTACTCCTGAAGCTTTCTTT; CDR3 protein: CASSEITPEAFF
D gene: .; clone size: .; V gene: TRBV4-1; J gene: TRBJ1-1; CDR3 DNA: TGCGCCAGCAGCTCCGACCCGGACTGGTGGAGTGCTGAAGCTTTCTTT; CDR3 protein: CASSSDPDWWSAEAFF
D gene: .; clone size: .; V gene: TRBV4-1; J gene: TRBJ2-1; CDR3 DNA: TGCGCCAGCATGTCCAGCGGAAAGTACAATGAGCAGTTCTTC; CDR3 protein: CASMSSGKYNEQFF
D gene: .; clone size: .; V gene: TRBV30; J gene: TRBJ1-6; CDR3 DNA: TGTGCCTGGAGTTTCCCGGGGGATAATTCACCCCTCCACTTT; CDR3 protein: CAWSFPGDNSPLHF
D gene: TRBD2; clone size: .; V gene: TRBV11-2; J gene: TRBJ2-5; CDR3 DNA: TGTGCCAGCAGCCCTAGGGGCGGGGGGACCCAAGAGACCCAGTACTTC; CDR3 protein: CASSPRGGGTQETQYF
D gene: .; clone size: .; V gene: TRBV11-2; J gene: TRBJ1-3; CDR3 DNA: TGTGCCAGCAGCCTCAGGGTAGATTCTGGAAACACCATATATTTT; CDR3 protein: CASSLRVDSGNTIYF
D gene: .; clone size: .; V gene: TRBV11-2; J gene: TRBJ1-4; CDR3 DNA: TGTGCCAGCAGCTTAGCGTACGGCGGGACTAATGAAAAACTGTTTTTT; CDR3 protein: CASSLAYGGTNEKLFF
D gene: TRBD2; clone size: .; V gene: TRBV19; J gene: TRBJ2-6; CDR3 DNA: TGTGCCAGTAGTGCCGGGAGGGCAGGGGCCAACGTCCTGACTTTC; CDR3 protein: CASSAGRAGANVLTF
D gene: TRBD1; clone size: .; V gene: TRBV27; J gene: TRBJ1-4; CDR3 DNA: TGTGCCAGCAGTTTAGAGGGGGCGCGCAGTGAAAAACTGTTTTTT; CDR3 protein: CASSLEGARSEKLFF
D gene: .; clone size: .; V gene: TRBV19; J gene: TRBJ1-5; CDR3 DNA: TGTGCCAGTAGTATAGGGTACAGGGAGGGAAATCAGCCCCAGCATTTT; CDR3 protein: CASSIGYREGNQPQHF
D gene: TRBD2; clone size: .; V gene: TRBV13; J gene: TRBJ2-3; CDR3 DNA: TGTGCCAGCAGTAGCGGGGGCGGTGCCACAGATACGCAGTATTTT; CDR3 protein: CASSSGGGATDTQYF
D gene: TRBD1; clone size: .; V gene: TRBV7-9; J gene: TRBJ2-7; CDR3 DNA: TGTGCCAGCAGCTTGACAGGGAGTTTCAACGAGCAGTACTTC; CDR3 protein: CASSLTGSFNEQYF
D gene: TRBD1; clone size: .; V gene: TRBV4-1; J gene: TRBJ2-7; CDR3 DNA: TGCGCCAGCAGCCAAGAATGGACAGGGGGCGAGTACGAGCAGTACTTC; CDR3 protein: CASSQEWTGGEYEQYF
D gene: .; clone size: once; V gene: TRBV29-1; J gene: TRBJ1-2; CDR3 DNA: TGCAGCGTTGAAGATCTTGGCACCTATGGCTACACCTTC; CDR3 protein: CSVEDLGTYGYTF
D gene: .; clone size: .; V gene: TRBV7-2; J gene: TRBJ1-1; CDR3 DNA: TGTGCCAGCAGCTTAGGTCTCCAGGGAGGTGAAGCTTTCTTT; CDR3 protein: CASSLGLQGGEAFF
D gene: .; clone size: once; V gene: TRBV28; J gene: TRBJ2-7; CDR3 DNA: TGTGCCAGCAGTTTGGGTCAGGGGCCCTACGAGCAGTACTTC; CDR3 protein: CASSLGQGPYEQYF
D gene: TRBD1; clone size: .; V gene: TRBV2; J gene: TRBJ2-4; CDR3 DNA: TGTGCCAGCAGTGAAGAGTCCAGGGGGCACTTC; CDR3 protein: CASSEESRGHF
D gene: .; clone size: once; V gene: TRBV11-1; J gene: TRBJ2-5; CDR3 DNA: TGTGCCAGCAGCTTGGGTAGGGCAGGCCGATGCGGGGAGACCCAGTACTTC; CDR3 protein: CASSLGRAGRCGETQYF
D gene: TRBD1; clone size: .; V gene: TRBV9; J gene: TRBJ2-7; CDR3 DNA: TGTGCCAGCAGCGTAGAGGACAGGGCTTTTGCCTACGAGCAGTACTTC; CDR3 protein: CASSVEDRAFAYEQYF
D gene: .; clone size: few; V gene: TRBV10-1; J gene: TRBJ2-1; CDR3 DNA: TGCGCCAGCAGTACAGGTATCAATGAGCAGTTCTTC; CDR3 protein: CASSTGINEQFF
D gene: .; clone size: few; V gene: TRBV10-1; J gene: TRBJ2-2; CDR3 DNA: TGCGCCAGCACGAGGGACTCTACCGGGGAGCTGTTTTTT; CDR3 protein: CASTRDSTGELFF
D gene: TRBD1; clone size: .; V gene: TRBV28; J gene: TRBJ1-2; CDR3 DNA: TGTGCCAGCAGTACAGGGGGCTACTATGGCTACACCTTC; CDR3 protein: CASSTGGYYGYTF
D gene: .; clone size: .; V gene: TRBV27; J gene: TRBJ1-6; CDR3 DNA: TGTGCCAGCAGTTTGGGCCCCATTGGATCACCCCTCCACTTT; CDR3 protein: CASSLGPIGSPLHF
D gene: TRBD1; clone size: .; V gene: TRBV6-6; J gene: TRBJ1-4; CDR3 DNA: TGTGCCAGCAGTCTCGGGACAGCAACTAATGAAAAACTGTTTTTT; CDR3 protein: CASSLGTATNEKLFF
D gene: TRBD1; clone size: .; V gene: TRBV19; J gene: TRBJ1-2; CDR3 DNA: TGTGCCAGTAGCGATAGACAGGGACTCTATGGCTACACCTTC; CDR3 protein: CASSDRQGLYGYTF
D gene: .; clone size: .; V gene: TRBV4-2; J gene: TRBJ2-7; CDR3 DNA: TGTGCCAGCAGCCAAGAGGCTTCGGGGGAGCGGAGGCAGTACTTC; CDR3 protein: CASSQEASGERRQYF
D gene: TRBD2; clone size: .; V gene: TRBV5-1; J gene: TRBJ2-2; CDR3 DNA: TGCGCCAGCAGCTTGGACGGGACTAGTGTCGGGGAGCTGTTTTTT; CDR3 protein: CASSLDGTSVGELFF
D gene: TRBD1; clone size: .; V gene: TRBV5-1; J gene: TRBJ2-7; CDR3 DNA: TGCGCCAGCAGCTTGGCCGACGGGACAGGCCCCTACGAGCAGTACTTC; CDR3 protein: CASSLADGTGPYEQYF
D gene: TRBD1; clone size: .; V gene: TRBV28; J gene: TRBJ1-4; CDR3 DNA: TGTGCCAGTTCGGGACAGGATGGGGAAAAACTGTTTTTT; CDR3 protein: CASSGQDGEKLFF
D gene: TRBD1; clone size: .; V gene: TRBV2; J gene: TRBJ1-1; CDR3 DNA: TGTGCCAGCAGCGCAGGAGCAGGGGGCTTGAAGGGCACTGAAGCTTTCTTT; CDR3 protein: CASSAGAGGLKGTEAFF
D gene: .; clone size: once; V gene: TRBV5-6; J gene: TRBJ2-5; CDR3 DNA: TGTGCCAGCAGCCCCATGGGGGCCATGATTTTGGGGACCCAGTACTTC; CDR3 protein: CASSPMGAMILGTQYF
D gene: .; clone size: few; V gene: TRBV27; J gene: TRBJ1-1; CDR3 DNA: TGTGCCAGCAGTTTCCTAGGGGGCACTGAAGCTTTCTTT; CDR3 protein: CASSFLGGTEAFF
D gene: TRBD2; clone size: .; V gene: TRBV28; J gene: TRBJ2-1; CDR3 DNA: TGTGCCAGCAGTGCCACGTTAGCGGGGGAAGACAATGAGCAGTTCTTC; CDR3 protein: CASSATLAGEDNEQFF
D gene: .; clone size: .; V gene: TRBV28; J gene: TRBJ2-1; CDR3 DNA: TGTGCCAGCAGTTCCCCCCCCATAGCGGTTTACAATGAGCAGTTCTTC; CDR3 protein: CASSSPPIAVYNEQFF
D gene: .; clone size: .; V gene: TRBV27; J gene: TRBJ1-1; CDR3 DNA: TGTGCCAGCAGTTTATCGCCTGGGGCAGCTTGGAACACTGAAGCTTTCTTT; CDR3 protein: CASSLSPGAAWNTEAFF
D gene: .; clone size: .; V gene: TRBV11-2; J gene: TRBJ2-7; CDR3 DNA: TGTGCCAGCAGCTTCAGAGGAATAGGTAGGAACGAGCAGTACTTC; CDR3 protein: CASSFRGIGRNEQYF
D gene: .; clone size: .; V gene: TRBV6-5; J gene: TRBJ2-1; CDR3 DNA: TGTGCCAGCAGTTACTCCCAGGGAGGGGGGCCCCATGAGCAGTTCTTC; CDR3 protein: CASSYSQGGGPHEQFF
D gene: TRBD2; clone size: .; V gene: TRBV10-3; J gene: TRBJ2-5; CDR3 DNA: TGTGCCATCAAAGTTAGCGGGGGGGCCGGAGAGACCCAGTACTTC; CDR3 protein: CAIKVSGGAGETQYF
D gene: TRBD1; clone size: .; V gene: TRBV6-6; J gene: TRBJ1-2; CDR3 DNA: TGTGCCAGCACCTCCGGGACAGCCTCTGGAGGCTACACCTTC; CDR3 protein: CASTSGTASGGYTF
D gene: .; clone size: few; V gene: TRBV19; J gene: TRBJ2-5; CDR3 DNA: TGTGCCAGTAGTAGTGAGACTAGAGAGACCCAGTACTTC; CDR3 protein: CASSSETRETQYF
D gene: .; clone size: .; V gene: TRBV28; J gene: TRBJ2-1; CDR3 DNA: TGTGCCAGCAGACTACCCTCGAATGAGCAGTTCTTC; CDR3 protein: CASRLPSNEQFF
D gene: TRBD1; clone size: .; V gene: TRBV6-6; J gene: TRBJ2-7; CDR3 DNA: TGTGCCAGCAGCCGAGGACAGGGGGTCTCTTTCTACGAGCAGTACTTC; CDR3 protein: CASSRGQGVSFYEQYF